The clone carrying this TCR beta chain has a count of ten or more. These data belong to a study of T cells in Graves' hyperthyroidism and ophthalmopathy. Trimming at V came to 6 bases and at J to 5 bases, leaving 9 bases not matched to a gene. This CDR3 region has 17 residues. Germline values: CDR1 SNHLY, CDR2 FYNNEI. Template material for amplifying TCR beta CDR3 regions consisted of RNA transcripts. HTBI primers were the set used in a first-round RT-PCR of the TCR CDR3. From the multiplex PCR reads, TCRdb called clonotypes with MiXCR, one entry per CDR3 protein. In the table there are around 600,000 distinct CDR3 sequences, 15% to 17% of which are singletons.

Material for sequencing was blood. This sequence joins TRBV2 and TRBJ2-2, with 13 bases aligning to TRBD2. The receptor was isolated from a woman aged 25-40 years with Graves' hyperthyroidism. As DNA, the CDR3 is TGTGCCAGCAGAGGGAACCCGACTAGCGGGAGGACCGGGGAGCTGTTTTTT. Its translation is CASRGNPTSGRTGELFF.